The 15 T cell receptor beta chains given below trace back to one sample, sequenced in a study of cytomegalovirus exposure and HLA in healthy donors. Primers: 60 Vbeta forward and 13 Jbeta reverse. Generated by immunoSEQ multiplex PCR, the TCRdb table keeps only in-frame clones and is missing some. Of 120,000 or so clones in the sample, roughly 80% were seen once. The sequenced sample consisted of PBMCs. The receptors shown here come from a man aged 55 to 69 in good health and CMV-seropositive.

This clone was found a few times. CDR3 DNA sequence: TGTGCCAGCCACCGACAGGGGAGGACAGATACGCAGTATTTT. This sequence encodes CASHRQGRTDTQYF. V and J are TRBV2 and TRBJ2-3; the match to TRBD1 covers 8 bases. Trimming took 8 bases from V and 3 from J; bases not matched to a gene: 7. Germline CDR1 is SNHLY and CDR2 is FYNNEI. The length of the CDR3 is 14 residues.

The chain joins TRBV2 to TRBJ1-5, with TRBD1 matching 9 bases. CDR3 length: 13 amino acids. Per the germline V gene, CDR1 is SNHLY and CDR2 is FYNNEI. With V trimmed by 7 bases and J by 5 bases, 3 bases remained unmatched. In nucleotides, the CDR3 is TGTGCCAGCAATAGACAGGGGGATCAGCCCCAGCATTTT. It codes for CASNRQGDQPQHF.

The chain has TRBV5-1 and TRBJ2-7; D perhaps matches TRBD1 (5 bases). The germline V gene has CDR1 SGHRS and CDR2 YFSETQ. V was clipped by 0 bases and J by 9 bases, with 10 bases between them. The CDR3 has 12 amino acids. The CDR3 DNA follows: TGCGCCAGCAGCTTGGACGACAGCGCGCAGTACTTC. The encoded protein is CASSLDDSAQYF.

This clone is a singleton in its sample. The sample holds other DNA sequences that translate to the same CDR3. The chain joins TRBV7-9 to TRBJ2-1, with unresolved D. Trimming stripped 2 bases from V and 1 base from J, with 18 bases between. CDR1 SEHNR and CDR2 FQNEAQ come from the germline V gene (reference sequence). This CDR3 spans 18 amino acids. The CDR3 sequence: CASSLFSIRSGSYNEQFF. In DNA form, the CDR3 reads TGTGCCAGCAGCTTATTCTCCATCAGGTCAGGTTCCTACAATGAGCAGTTCTTC.

As to this clone: The junction departs from the called germline gene at one end, perhaps through a read error. This sample includes further DNA sequences coding for the same CDR3. V and J are TRBV9 and TRBJ1-5; 8 nucleotides align to TRBD1. The CDR3 has 15 amino acids. Looked up from germline, CDR1 is SGDLS and CDR2 is YYNGEE. CDR3 loop: CASSGGRGQFQPQHF. Written as DNA, the CDR3 is TGCGCCAGCAGCGGAGGCAGGGGGCAGTTTCAGCCCCAGCATTTT.

This clone was observed once. The CDR3 DNA sequence: TGTGCCAGCAGTTTAGGACAGGGTTTCTATGGCTACACCTTC. Its translation is CASSLGQGFYGYTF. V gene TRBV28 combines with J gene TRBJ1-2; 8 nucleotides line up with TRBD1. Per germline, CDR1 MDHEN and CDR2 SYDVKM. V shed 2 bases and J 4 bases; nucleotides not matched to a gene: 3. The CDR3 sequence is 14 residues long.

This clone was seen only once. The chain employs TRBV5-1 and TRBJ1-5; 8 bases agree with TRBD1. V lost 0 bases and J lost 6; bases outside the gene matches: 5. The CDR3 extends over 15 amino acids. The germline CDR1 and CDR2 sequences are SGHRS and YFSETQ. CDR3 DNA: TGCGCCAGCAGCTTGGCCGGACAGGGCACTCAGCCCCAGCATTTT. This codes for CASSLAGQGTQPQHF.

The V call is TRBV11-2, the J call TRBJ2-4; TRBD2 matches 8 bases. Germline CDR1 SGHAT, CDR2 FQNNGV. The CDR3 is 15 residues long. V was pared by 5 bases and J by 5 bases, with 8 bases of the junction left unmatched. The CDR3 here is CASSTQAGAQNIQYF. The CDR3 coding sequence is TGTGCCAGCAGCACTCAAGCGGGGGCCCAAAACATTCAGTACTTC.

The rearrangement links TRBV13 to TRBJ2-5; tentatively, D is TRBD2 (6 bases). The CDR3 extends over 15 amino acids. V lost 5 bases and J lost 1, with 14 bases in between. CDR1 PRHDT and CDR2 FYEKMQ come from the germline V gene (reference sequence). CDR3 DNA sequence: TGTGCCAGCAGCCGAATGAGGGACTTCCAAGAGACCCAGTACTTC. Translating it yields CASSRMRDFQETQYF.

J is TRBJ1-1 and V is TRBV29-1; TRBD1 matches at 9 bases. Germline V gene data show CDR1 as SQVTM and CDR2 as ANQGSEA. The CDR3 contains 13 residues. V gave up 5 bases and J gave up 7 bases; unmatched junction bases: 8. This chain's CDR3 is CSVLDRGEGEAFF. The CDR3 nucleotides read TGCAGCGTTCTGGACAGGGGAGAGGGTGAAGCTTTCTTT.

This clone was found once. The chain couples TRBV7-9 to TRBJ2-7; unclear D gene. CDR1 is SEHNR, CDR2 FQNEAQ, per germline (reference sequence). CDR3 length equals 12 residues. Trimming shortened V by 6 bases and J by 6 bases, and 12 bases separated the two germline ends. The CDR3 sequence: CASSELRSEQYF. DNA for the CDR3: TGTGCCAGCAGTGAACTGCGGAGCGAGCAGTACTTC.

The chain uses TRBV6-5 and TRBJ2-7; D perhaps matches TRBD1 (6 bases). CDR1 and CDR2 from the germline V gene are MNHEY and SVGAGI. This CDR3 spans 13 amino acids. Trimming shortened V by 7 bases and J by 0 bases, and 10 bases separated the two germline ends. CDR3 amino acids: CASTRTDSYEQYF. The CDR3 coding sequence is TGTGCCAGCACCCGGACAGACTCCTACGAGCAGTACTTC.

This clone was seen at least ten times. The chain combines TRBV7-9 with TRBJ2-2, with D possibly TRBD1 on 5 matching bases. The germline V and J ends were trimmed by 2 bases and 7 bases, with 14 bases remaining between them. Per the germline V gene, CDR1 is SEHNR and CDR2 is FQNEAQ (reference sequence). The CDR3 consists of 15 residues. CDR3 coding DNA: TGTGCCAGCAGCTTAAGGGGTGGCGATATCGGGGAGCTGTTTTTT. Protein sequence: CASSLRGGDIGELFF.

The V and J genes are TRBV5-1 and TRBJ1-2; 8 nucleotides agree with TRBD1. The V and J ends lost 4 bases and 7 bases, in that order; junction bases with no gene match: 9. This CDR3 has 14 amino acids. Germline CDR1 SGHRS, CDR2 YFSETQ. DNA of the CDR3: TGCGCCAGCAGCCTGAGCCAGGGGGCTGTTGGCTACACCTTC. Translating it yields CASSLSQGAVGYTF.

The chain combines TRBV5-1 with TRBJ1-1, with TRBD1 as a possible D gene (5 bases). The length of the CDR3 is 14 residues. Between the trimmed V and J ends, which lost 4 bases and 1 base, there was a span of 11 bases. Germline lookup yields CDR1 SGHRS and CDR2 YFSETQ. The CDR3 DNA sequence: TGCGCCAGCAGCGGTGGCGGGGGGAACACTGAAGCTTTCTTT. It translates to CASSGGGGNTEAFF. The full variable domain, its missing parts supplied by reference TRBV5-1 and TRBJ1-1, is KAGVTQTPRYLIKTRGQQVTLSCSPISGHRSVSWYQQTPGQGLQFLFEYFSETQRNKGNFPGRFSGRQFSNSRSEMNVSTLELGDSALYLCASSGGGGNTEAFFGQGTRLTVV.